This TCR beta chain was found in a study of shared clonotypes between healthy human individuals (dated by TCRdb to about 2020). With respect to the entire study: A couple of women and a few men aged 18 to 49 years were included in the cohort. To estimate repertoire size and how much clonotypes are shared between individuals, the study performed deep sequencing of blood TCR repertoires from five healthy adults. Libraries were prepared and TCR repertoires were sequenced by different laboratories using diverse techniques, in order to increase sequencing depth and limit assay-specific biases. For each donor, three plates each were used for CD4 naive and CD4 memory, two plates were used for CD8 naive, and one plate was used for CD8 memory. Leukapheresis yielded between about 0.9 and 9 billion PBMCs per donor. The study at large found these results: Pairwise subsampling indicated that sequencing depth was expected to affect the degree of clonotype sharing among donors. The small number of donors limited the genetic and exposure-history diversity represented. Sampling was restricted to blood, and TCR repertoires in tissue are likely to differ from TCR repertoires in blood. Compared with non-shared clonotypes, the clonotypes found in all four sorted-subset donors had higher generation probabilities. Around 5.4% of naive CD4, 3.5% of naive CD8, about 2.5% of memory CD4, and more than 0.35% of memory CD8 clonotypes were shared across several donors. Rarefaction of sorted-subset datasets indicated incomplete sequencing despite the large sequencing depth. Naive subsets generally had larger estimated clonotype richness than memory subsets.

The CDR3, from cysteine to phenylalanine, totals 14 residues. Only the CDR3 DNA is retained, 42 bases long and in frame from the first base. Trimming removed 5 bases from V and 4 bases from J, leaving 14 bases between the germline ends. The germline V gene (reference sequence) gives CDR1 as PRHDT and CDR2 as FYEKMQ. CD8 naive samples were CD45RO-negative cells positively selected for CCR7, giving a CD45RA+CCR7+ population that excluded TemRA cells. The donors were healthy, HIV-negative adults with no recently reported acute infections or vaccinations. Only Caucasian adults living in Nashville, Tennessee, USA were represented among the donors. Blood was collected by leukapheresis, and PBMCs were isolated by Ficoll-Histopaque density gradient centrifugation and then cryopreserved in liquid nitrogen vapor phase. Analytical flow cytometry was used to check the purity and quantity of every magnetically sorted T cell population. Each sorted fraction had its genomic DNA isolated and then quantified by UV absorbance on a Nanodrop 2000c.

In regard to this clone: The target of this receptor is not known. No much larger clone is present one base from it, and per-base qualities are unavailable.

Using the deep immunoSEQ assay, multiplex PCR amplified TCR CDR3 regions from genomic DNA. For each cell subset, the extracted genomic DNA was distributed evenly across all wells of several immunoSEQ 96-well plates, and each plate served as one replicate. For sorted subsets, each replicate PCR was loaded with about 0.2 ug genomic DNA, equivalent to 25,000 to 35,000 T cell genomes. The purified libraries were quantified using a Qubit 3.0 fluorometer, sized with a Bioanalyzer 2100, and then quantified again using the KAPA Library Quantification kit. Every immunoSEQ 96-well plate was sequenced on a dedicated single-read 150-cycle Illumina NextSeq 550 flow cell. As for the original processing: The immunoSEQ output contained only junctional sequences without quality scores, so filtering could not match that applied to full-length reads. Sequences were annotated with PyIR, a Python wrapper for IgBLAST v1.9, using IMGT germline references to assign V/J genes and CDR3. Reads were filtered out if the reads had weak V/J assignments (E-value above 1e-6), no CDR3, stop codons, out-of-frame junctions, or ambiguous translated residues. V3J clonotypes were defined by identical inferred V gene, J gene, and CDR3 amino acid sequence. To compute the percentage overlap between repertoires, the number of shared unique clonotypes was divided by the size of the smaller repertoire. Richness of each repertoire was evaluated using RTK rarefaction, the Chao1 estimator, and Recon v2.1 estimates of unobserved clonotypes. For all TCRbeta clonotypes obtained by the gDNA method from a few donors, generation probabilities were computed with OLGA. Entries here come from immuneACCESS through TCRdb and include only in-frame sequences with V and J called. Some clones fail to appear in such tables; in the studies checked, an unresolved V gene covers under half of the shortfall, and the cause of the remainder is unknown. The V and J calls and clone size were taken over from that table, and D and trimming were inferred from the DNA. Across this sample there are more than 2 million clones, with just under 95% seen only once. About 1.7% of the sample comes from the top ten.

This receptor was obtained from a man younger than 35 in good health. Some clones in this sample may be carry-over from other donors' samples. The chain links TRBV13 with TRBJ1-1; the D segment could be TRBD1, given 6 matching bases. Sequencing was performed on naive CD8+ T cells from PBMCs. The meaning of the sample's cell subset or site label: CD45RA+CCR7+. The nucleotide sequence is TGTGCCAGCAGCCCCACGGGGGCAGTCACTGAAGCTTTCTTT. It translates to CASSPTGAVTEAFF.